This TCR beta chain appears in the sequencing data of a study of shared clonotypes between healthy human individuals. About the research overall: Donors were a couple of women and a few men aged 18 to 49.

As to this clone: What it binds is unknown.

V trimming: 4 bases; J trimming: 1 base; junction bases outside the gene matches: 6. The CDR3 has 15 amino acids. CDR1 SGHTA and CDR2 FQGNSA come from the germline V gene. The method was immunoSEQ multiplex PCR; TCRdb's version includes in-frame clones alone and lacks a portion of them. The profile shows over 700,000 clones, around 77% of them singletons. The study's findings and limits: The represented genetic and exposure-history diversity was limited by the small number of donors.

Sequenced input: memory CD4+ T cells sorted from blood. Subset meaning: CD45RA-negative fraction. This receptor was identified in a woman aged 30 to 39 in good health. The chain has TRBV7-2 and TRBJ2-7, with 8 bases identical to TRBD2. Here the CDR3 reads CASSYDTSGSYEQYF. DNA for the CDR3: TGTGCCAGCAGCTACGATACTAGCGGTTCCTACGAGCAGTACTTC.